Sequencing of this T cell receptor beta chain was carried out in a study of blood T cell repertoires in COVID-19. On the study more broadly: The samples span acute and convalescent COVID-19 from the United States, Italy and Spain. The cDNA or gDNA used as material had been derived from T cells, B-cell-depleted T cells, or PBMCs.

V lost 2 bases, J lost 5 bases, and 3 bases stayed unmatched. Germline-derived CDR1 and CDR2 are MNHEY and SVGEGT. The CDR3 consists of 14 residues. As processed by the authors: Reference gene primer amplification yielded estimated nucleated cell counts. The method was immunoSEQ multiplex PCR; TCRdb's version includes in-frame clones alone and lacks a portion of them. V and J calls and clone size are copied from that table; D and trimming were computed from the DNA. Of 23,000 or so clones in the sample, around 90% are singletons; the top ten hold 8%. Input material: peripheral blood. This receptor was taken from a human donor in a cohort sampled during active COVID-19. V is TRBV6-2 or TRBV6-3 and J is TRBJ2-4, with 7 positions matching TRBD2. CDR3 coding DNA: TGTGCCAGCAGTTACGGACTAGTCCAAAACATTCAGTACTTC. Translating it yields CASSYGLVQNIQYF.